The T cell receptor (beta chain) under discussion was sequenced for a study of beta chain features in type 1 diabetes. On the study more broadly: Age, gender, cell numbers and subset yield matched between patients and controls. General observations from the study: Insertions were fewer and deletions more numerous at VDJ junctions in type 1 diabetes patients. Over-representation of high TCR-expressing cells was a possible consequence of cDNA sequencing.

The whole isolated RNA underwent reverse transcription, so sequencing captured expressed TCRB transcripts. Clones were read by immunoSEQ multiplex PCR, and TCRdb kept only the in-frame ones, dropping some. The profile covers nearly 250,000 clones, with more than 65% appearing a single time and around 0.05% taken by the ten largest. Losses at the gene ends were 0 bases for V and 6 bases for J; bases not matched to a gene: 5. Germline CDR1 is SGHNT and CDR2 is YENEEA. The CDR3 consists of 16 residues. This clone was found a few times. Its antigen is still unknown. The sequencing sample was made of naive CD4+ T cells from blood. The clonotype was recovered from a man aged 30-40 years in good health. The chain combines TRBV11-3 with TRBJ2-2, with 9 bases identical to TRBD2. The chain's CDR3 is CASSLDRGGRAGELFF. DNA for the CDR3: TGTGCCAGCAGCTTAGATCGCGGCGGGAGGGCCGGGGAGCTGTTTTTT.